This TCR beta chain was found in a study of cytomegalovirus exposure and HLA in healthy donors. Study-level findings and limits: A missense DCLRE1C variant was associated with V- and J-gene trimming of TCR beta chains in a later analysis, and an independent cohort replicated the association.

PCR amplification relied on 60 Vbeta primers (plus 13 Jbeta primers). Assay used: immunoSEQ multiplex PCR; TCRdb lists only in-frame clones, some missing. The table shows roughly 130,000 clones, with roughly 82% occurring only once. Germline loops: CDR1 MNHEY, CDR2 SVGAGI. Trimming took 2 bases from V and 5 from J; bases not matched to a gene: 5. The CDR3 has 16 amino acids. On this clone: Its target is unknown.

This clonotype was obtained from a woman between 18 and 29 years old in good health and CMV-seropositive. The chain employs TRBV6-5 and TRBJ2-1, with 11 positions matching TRBD2. The sample consisted of PBMCs. The CDR3 spells CASSYITSGGHNEQFF. The CDR3 nucleotides are TGTGCCAGCAGTTACATCACTAGCGGGGGCCACAATGAGCAGTTCTTC.